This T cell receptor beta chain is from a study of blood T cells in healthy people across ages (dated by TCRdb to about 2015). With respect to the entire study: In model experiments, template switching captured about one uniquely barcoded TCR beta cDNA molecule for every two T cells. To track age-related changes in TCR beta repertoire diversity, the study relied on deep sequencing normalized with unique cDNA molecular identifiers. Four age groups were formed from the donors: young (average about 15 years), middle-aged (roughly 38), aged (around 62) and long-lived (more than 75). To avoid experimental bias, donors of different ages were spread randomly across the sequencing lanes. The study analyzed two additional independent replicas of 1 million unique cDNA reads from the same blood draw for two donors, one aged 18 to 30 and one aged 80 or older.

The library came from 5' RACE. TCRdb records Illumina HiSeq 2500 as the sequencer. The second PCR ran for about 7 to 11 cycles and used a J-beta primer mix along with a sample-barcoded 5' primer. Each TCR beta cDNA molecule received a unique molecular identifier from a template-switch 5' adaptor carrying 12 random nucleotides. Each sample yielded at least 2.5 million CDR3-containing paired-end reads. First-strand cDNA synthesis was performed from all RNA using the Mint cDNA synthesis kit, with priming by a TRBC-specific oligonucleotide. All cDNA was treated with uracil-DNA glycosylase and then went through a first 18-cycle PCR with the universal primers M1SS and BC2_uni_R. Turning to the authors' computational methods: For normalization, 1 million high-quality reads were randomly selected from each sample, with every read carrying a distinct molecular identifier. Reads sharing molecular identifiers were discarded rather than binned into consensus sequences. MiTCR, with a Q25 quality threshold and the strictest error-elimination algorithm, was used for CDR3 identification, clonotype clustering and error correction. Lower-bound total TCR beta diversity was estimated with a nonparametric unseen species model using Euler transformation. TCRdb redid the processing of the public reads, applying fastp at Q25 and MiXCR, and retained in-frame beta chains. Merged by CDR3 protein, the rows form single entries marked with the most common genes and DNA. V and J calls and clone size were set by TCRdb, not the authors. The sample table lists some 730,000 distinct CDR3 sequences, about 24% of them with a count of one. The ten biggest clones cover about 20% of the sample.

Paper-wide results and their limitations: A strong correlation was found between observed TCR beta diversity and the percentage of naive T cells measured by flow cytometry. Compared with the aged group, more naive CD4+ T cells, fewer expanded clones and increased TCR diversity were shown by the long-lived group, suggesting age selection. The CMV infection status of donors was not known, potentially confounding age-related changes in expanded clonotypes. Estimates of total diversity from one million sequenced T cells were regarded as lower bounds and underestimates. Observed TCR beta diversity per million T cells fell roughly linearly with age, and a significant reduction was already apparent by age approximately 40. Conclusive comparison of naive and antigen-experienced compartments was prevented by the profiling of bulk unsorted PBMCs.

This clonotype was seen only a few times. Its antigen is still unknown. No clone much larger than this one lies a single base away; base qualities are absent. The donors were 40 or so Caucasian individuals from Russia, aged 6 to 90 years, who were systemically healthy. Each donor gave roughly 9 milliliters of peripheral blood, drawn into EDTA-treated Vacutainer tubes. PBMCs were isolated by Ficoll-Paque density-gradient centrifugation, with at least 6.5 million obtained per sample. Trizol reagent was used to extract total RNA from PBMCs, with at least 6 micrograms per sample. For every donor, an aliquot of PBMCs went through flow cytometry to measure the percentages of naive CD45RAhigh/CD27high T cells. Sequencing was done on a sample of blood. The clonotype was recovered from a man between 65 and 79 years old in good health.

The nucleotides are TGTGCCAGCAGGGGAATTATTAGCGGGGGCCAAGCGGCCCAGTACTTC. It translates as CASRGIISGGQAAQYF. The V gene is TRBV7-8 and the J gene is TRBJ2-5, and TRBD2 matches 9 of the central bases. There are 16 amino acids in the CDR3, from cysteine to phenylalanine inclusive. Only the CDR3 DNA is retained, 48 bases long and in frame from the first base. After removal of 6 bases from V and 9 bases from J, the junction retains 17 bases not matched to a gene. CDR1 and CDR2, looked up from the germline V gene, are SGHVS and FQNEAQ. With all but the CDR3 taken from the reference TRBV7-8 and TRBJ2-5 genes, the full variable domain is: GAGVSQSPRYKVAKRGQDVALRCDPISGHVSLFWYQQALGQGPEFLTYFQNEAQLDKSGLPSDRFFAERPEGSVSTLKIQRTQQEDSAVYLCASRGIISGGQAAQYFGPGTRLLVL.